This is a list of T cell receptor beta chains from one sample in a study of early T cells in non-severe SARS-CoV-2 infection. One entry per CDR3 protein results from TCRdb running MiXCR on the 5' RACE reads. The data show approximately 80,000 distinct CDR3 sequences, 11% seen once. Sequencing used whole blood, obtained at baseline. The receptors here all came from an adult who was a healthcare worker with PCR-confirmed SARS-CoV-2 infection or an uninfected control (not recorded which). CDR3s include the opening cysteine and the closing phenylalanine or tryptophan. A D gene is named only where the DNA matches it firmly. Only some rows state a clone size, as once, few, many or a class for expanded clones.

CASSLVRQGAFF | TGTGCCAGCAGTTTGGTGAGACAGGGAGCTTTCTTT | TRBJ1-1 | TRBV12-3/TRBV12-4 | NA | TRBD1
CASSTTGRTMNTEAFF | TGTGCCAGCAGTACTACAGGGCGCACCATGAACACTGAAGCTTTCTTT | TRBJ1-1 | TRBV6-5 | NA | NA
CASSVEVFTEAFF | TGTGCCAGCAGCGTAGAAGTCTTCACTGAAGCTTTCTTT | TRBJ1-1 | TRBV9 | NA | NA
CASSLAAKGSGYTF | TGTGCCAGCAGCTTAGCCGCGAAGGGGTCTGGCTACACCTTC | TRBJ1-2 | TRBV7-6 | many | NA
CASSFRTGLNTEAFF | TGTGCCAGCAGCTTCCGGACAGGATTGAACACTGAAGCTTTCTTT | TRBJ1-1 | TRBV5-4 | many | TRBD1
CASSSGGTDYGYTF | TGTGCCAGCAGCTCAGGGGGTACGGACTATGGCTACACCTTC | TRBJ1-2 | TRBV28 | NA | TRBD1
CASTPPNEKLFF | TGTGCCAGCACGCCCCCCAATGAAAAACTGTTTTTT | TRBJ1-4 | TRBV2 | few | NA
CASSAGRAKDGYTF | TGTGCCAGCAGTGCTGGTAGGGCTAAGGATGGCTACACCTTC | TRBJ1-2 | TRBV2 | once | NA
CASSLSDREGDTQYF | TGTGCCAGCAGTTTAAGTGACAGGGAGGGAGATACGCAGTATTTT | TRBJ2-3 | TRBV28 | NA | NA
CSVEVGGHYTF | TGCAGCGTTGAAGTGGGGGGCCACTACACCTTC | TRBJ1-2 | TRBV29-1 | few | NA
CASSKVGKRMYEQYF | TGTGCCAGCAGCAAAGTGGGCAAACGGATGTACGAGCAGTACTTC | TRBJ2-7 | TRBV21-1 | NA | NA
CSAGGQDHAEAFF | TGCAGTGCTGGGGGACAGGACCACGCTGAAGCTTTCTTT | TRBJ1-1 | TRBV20-1 | many | TRBD1
CASSQDPLANSEQYF | TGCGCCAGCAGCCAAGACCCTCTGGCCAATTCCGAGCAGTACTTC | TRBJ2-7 | TRBV4-3 | NA | NA
CSVAQRTGNTIYF | TGCAGCGTCGCACAGAGAACTGGAAACACCATATATTTT | TRBJ1-3 | TRBV29-1 | few | NA
CASSLAVPGFGYTF | TGTGCCAGCAGCTTAGCCGTTCCGGGGTTTGGCTACACCTTC | TRBJ1-2 | TRBV7-9 | many | NA
CASSGGAEKLFF | TGTGCCAGCAGTGGGGGGGCCGAAAAACTGTTTTTT | TRBJ1-4 | TRBV6-1 | many | NA
CASSRISAGVQETQYF | TGCGCCAGCAGCCGAATTTCAGCGGGGGTCCAAGAGACCCAGTACTTC | TRBJ2-5 | TRBV5-1 | many | TRBD2
CASSGGQGRYEQYF | TGTGCCAGCAGCGGAGGACAGGGACGCTACGAGCAGTACTTC | TRBJ2-7 | TRBV5-6 | NA | TRBD1
CASSRNRATGELFF | TGTGCCAGCAGCCGTAACAGGGCTACCGGGGAGCTGTTTTTT | TRBJ2-2 | TRBV11-2 | few | NA
CAISKGQGYNSPLHF | TGTGCCATCAGTAAGGGACAGGGATATAATTCACCCCTCCACTTT | TRBJ1-6 | TRBV10-3 | NA | TRBD1
CASSSQGRTDTQYF | TGTGCCAGCAGTTCTCAGGGTCGGACAGATACGCAGTATTTT | TRBJ2-3 | TRBV6-1 | few | NA
CASSTGTSGLTDTQYF | TGTGCCAGCAGCACCGGGACTAGCGGGCTCACAGATACGCAGTATTTT | TRBJ2-3 | TRBV11-2 | NA | TRBD2
CSAPDPRQGVNEQFF | TGCAGTGCCCCCGATCCCCGACAGGGGGTCAATGAGCAGTTCTTC | TRBJ2-1 | TRBV20-1 | NA | TRBD1
CASSLMYGNTEAFF | TGTGCCAGCAGCTTAATGTATGGAAACACTGAAGCTTTCTTT | TRBJ1-1 | TRBV7-2 | many | NA
CASSPGTGATGELFF | TGTGCCAGCAGCCCCGGGACAGGGGCGACCGGGGAGCTGTTTTTT | TRBJ2-2 | TRBV7-7 | few | TRBD1
CSVVRQPDTQYF | TGCAGCGTGGTCAGACAGCCGGATACGCAGTATTTT | TRBJ2-3 | TRBV29-1 | few | NA
CSASRGGRNNEQFF | TGCAGTGCTTCTAGGGGGGGCCGCAACAATGAGCAGTTCTTC | TRBJ2-1 | TRBV20-1 | many | NA
CASSSDPAGANVLTF | TGTGCCAGCAGCTCGGACCCCGCGGGGGCCAACGTCCTGACTTTC | TRBJ2-6 | TRBV28 | many | NA
CSATKPSGGVQETQYF | TGCAGTGCTACAAAGCCTAGCGGGGGGGTACAAGAGACCCAGTACTTC | TRBJ2-5 | TRBV20-1 | few | TRBD2
CASSEHKTGYEQYF | TGTGCCAGCAGTGAACACAAGACAGGTTACGAGCAGTACTTC | TRBJ2-7 | TRBV25-1 | many | NA
CAISEGETQYF | TGTGCCATCAGTGAAGGAGAGACCCAGTACTTC | TRBJ2-5 | TRBV10-3 | once | NA
CSAQTPVRDTQYF | TGCAGCGCTCAGACACCGGTAAGAGATACGCAGTATTTT | TRBJ2-3 | TRBV29-1 | few | NA
CASTKLAGGTDTQYF | TGTGCCAGCACTAAACTAGCGGGGGGCACAGATACGCAGTATTTT | TRBJ2-3 | TRBV6-1 | many | TRBD2
CASSQDRRSGANVLTF | TGCGCCAGCAGCCAAGATAGGCGCTCTGGGGCCAACGTCCTGACTTTC | TRBJ2-6 | TRBV4-3 | few | NA
CSAGTGAVYGYTF | TGCAGCGCCGGAACAGGGGCCGTTTATGGCTACACCTTC | TRBJ1-2 | TRBV29-1 | few | TRBD1
CATSGYTSGANVLTF | TGTGCCACCAGCGGATACACCTCTGGGGCCAACGTCCTGACTTTC | TRBJ2-6 | TRBV15 | many | NA
CASRTGENQPQHF | TGTGCCAGCAGGACAGGTGAAAATCAGCCCCAGCATTTT | TRBJ1-5 | TRBV25-1 | many | NA
CSADQGRETQYF | TGCAGTGCTGACCAGGGGCGCGAGACCCAGTACTTC | TRBJ2-5 | TRBV20-1 | few | NA
CASSQEGTSANVLTF | TGCGCCAGCAGCCAAGAGGGGACCTCTGCCAACGTCCTGACTTTC | TRBJ2-6 | TRBV4-1 | once | NA
CASSPLDNEQFF | TGTGCCAGCAGCCCCCTGGACAATGAGCAGTTCTTC | TRBJ2-1 | TRBV3-1 | few | NA
CASSPPSVGRNIQYF | TGTGCCAGCAGCCCGCCATCGGTCGGGAGAAACATTCAGTACTTC | TRBJ2-4 | TRBV28 | few | NA
CASSLGLEQYF | TGTGCCAGCAGCTTAGGTCTCGAGCAGTACTTC | TRBJ2-7 | TRBV7-9 | NA | NA
CATAWDRVPNEQFF | TGTGCCACCGCCTGGGACAGGGTTCCCAATGAGCAGTTCTTC | TRBJ2-1 | TRBV15 | few | TRBD1
CASGQDSDQPQHF | TGTGCCAGCGGACAGGACTCGGATCAGCCCCAGCATTTT | TRBJ1-5 | TRBV2 | medium-sized | TRBD1
CASSRTVNSNQPQHF | TGTGCCAGTAGTAGGACAGTTAATAGCAATCAGCCCCAGCATTTT | TRBJ1-5 | TRBV19 | few | NA
CASSPDGTYEQYF | TGTGCCAGCTCACCGGACGGGACCTACGAGCAGTACTTC | TRBJ2-7 | TRBV18 | once | NA
CASSLVSGYQEQYF | TGTGCCAGCAGCTTAGTTTCGGGATATCAAGAGCAGTACTTC | TRBJ2-7 | TRBV11-2 | NA | NA
CASSSPTYLHQYF | TGTGCCAGCAGCTCCCCGACCTACCTCCACCAGTACTTC | TRBJ2-5 | TRBV7-6 | NA | NA
CASSLDQGLVTEAFF | TGTGCCAGCAGCTTAGATCAGGGTTTGGTCACTGAAGCTTTCTTT | TRBJ1-1 | TRBV7-6 | many | NA
CASSQGQSENTIYF | TGTGCCAGCAGCCAAGGACAGTCTGAAAACACCATATATTTT | TRBJ1-3 | TRBV3-1 | few | NA
CASSFQGQYEQYF | TGTGCCAGCAGCTTCCAAGGACAGTACGAGCAGTACTTC | TRBJ2-7 | TRBV5-6 | few | NA
CASSQGTSTDTQYF | TGTGCCAGCAGCCAAGGGACTAGCACGGATACGCAGTATTTT | TRBJ2-3 | TRBV4-2 | many | TRBD2
CASGDGRAGPSNNEQFF | TGTGCCAGCGGGGACGGACGGGCGGGACCATCAAACAATGAGCAGTTCTTC | TRBJ2-1 | TRBV6-2/TRBV6-3 | many | NA
CASSGQFNSYEQYF | TGTGCCAGCAGTGGGCAGTTTAATTCCTACGAGCAGTACTTC | TRBJ2-7 | TRBV6-1 | NA | NA
CASRGDIYGYTF | TGCGCCAGCAGGGGGGACATCTATGGCTACACCTTC | TRBJ1-2 | TRBV10-2 | NA | NA
CASSPTGLSSGNTIYF | TGTGCCAGCAGCCCGACAGGGCTGAGCTCTGGAAACACCATATATTTT | TRBJ1-3 | TRBV7-9 | few | TRBD1
CASSTHSYRNEKLFF | TGTGCCAGTAGTACTCACAGCTACAGAAATGAAAAACTGTTTTTT | TRBJ1-4 | TRBV19 | NA | NA
CASSLGPLTEDGYTF | TGCGCCAGCAGCTTAGGGCCCCTGACTGAGGACGGCTACACCTTC | TRBJ1-2 | TRBV5-1 | NA | NA
CASSYSPTRGSNQPQHF | TGTGCCAGCAGTTACTCGCCAACCAGGGGTAGCAATCAGCCCCAGCATTTT | TRBJ1-5 | TRBV6-2/TRBV6-3 | NA | NA
CASSSQYGYTF | TGTGCCAGCAGCTCCCAATATGGCTACACCTTC | TRBJ1-2 | TRBV5-6 | NA | NA